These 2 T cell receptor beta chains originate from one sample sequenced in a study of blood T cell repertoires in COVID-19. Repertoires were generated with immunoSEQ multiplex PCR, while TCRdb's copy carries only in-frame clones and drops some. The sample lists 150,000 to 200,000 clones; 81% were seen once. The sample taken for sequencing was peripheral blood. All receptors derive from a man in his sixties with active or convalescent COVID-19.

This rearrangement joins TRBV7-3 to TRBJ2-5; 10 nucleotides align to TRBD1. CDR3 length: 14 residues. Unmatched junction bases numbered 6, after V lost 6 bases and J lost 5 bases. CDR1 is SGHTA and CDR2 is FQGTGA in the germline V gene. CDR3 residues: CASSLGTGAETQYF. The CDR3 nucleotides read TGTGCCAGCAGTTTAGGGACAGGGGCGGAGACCCAGTACTTC.

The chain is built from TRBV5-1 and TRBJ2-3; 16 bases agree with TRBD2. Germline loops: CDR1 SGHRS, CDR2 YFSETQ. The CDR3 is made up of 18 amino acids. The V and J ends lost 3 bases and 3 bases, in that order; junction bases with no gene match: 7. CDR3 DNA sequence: TGCGCCAGCAGCTCCGCCGGGACTAGCGGGGGGGCAACAGATACGCAGTATTTT. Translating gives CASSSAGTSGGATDTQYF. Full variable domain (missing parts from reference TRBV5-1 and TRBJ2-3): KAGVTQTPRYLIKTRGQQVTLSCSPISGHRSVSWYQQTPGQGLQFLFEYFSETQRNKGNFPGRFSGRQFSNSRSEMNVSTLELGDSALYLCASSSAGTSGGATDTQYFGPGTRLTVL.